This T cell receptor beta chain was sequenced in a study of cytomegalovirus exposure and HLA in healthy donors. Findings of the study overall: First-cohort TCR clusters were later found to tend to co-occur in the 120 or so validation repertoires. Generally TCR sequences proved uncommon, though certain public TCRs appeared in numerous donors. Using the classifier, cytomegalovirus status was reportedly diagnosed with high specificity and sensitivity.

After removal of 6 bases from V and 8 bases from J, the junction contained 7 bases not matched to a gene. This CDR3 contains 14 residues. CDR1 MDHEN and CDR2 SYDVKM come from the germline V gene. Here immunoSEQ multiplex PCR was the method, and the copy in TCRdb shows in-frame clones only, minus some. In the table there are about 56,000 clones, 85% to 95% of which are singletons. This clone was seen once. Its antigen is undetermined. The donors were part of the approximately 120-subject validation cohort, which stood apart from the roughly 640-subject first cohort. This chain joins TRBV28 and TRBJ2-1, with TRBD2 matching over 10 bases. The specimen sequenced was PBMCs. The source is a man younger than 35 in good health and CMV-seronegative. CDR3 residues: CASSVSGRNYEQFF. Here the CDR3 DNA reads TGTGCCAGCAGCGTTAGCGGGAGGAACTATGAGCAGTTCTTC.